The rows below give T cell receptor beta chains drawn from one sample of a study of resident and recirculating memory T cells in vitiligo. Generated by immunoSEQ multiplex PCR, the TCRdb table keeps only in-frame clones and is missing some. This sample yields tens of thousands of clones, of which about 89% are seen a single time; over 4% belongs to the top ten. Source material: blood. The receptors come from a male donor with vitiligo. CDR3s include the opening cysteine and the closing phenylalanine or tryptophan. The D gene is left open where the match is weak. Clone size appears in some rows only: once, few, many, or a class for an expanded clone.

D gene | J gene | V gene | clone size | CDR3 protein | CDR3 DNA
TRBD1 | TRBJ2-3 | TRBV6-4 | . | CASSVDRGTDTQYF | TGTGCCAGCAGTGTCGACAGGGGCACAGATACGCAGTATTTT
. | TRBJ2-7 | TRBV28 | . | CAVKRVRQYF | TGTGCCGTAAAGAGGGTGAGGCAGTACTTC
. | TRBJ1-1 | TRBV2 | . | CASSSGQLRLNTEAFF | TGTGCCAGCAGTTCCGGACAGCTGAGACTGAACACTGAAGCTTTCTTT
TRBD1 | TRBJ2-2 | TRBV7-8 | . | CASSDRGTGELFF | TGTGCCAGCAGCGACAGGGGGACCGGGGAGCTGTTTTTT
TRBD1 | TRBJ2-5 | TRBV5-1 | . | CASSPRTGGETQYF | TGCGCCAGCAGCCCTCGGACAGGGGGAGAGACCCAGTACTTC
. | TRBJ2-5 | TRBV7-8 | . | CASSLTVQETQYF | TGTGCCAGCAGCTTGACAGTCCAAGAGACCCAGTACTTC
TRBD1 | TRBJ1-2 | TRBV5-4 | . | CASSLTVSWTGSGYTF | TGTGCCAGCAGCTTAACAGTGTCGTGGACAGGGTCTGGCTACACCTTC
TRBD1 | TRBJ1-6 | TRBV5-6 | once | CASSLAGTGVNSPLHF | TGTGCCAGCAGCTTGGCCGGGACAGGGGTGAATTCACCCCTCCACTTT
TRBD1 | TRBJ1-5 | TRBV10-3 | . | CAISDGQAVSNQPQHF | TGTGCCATCAGTGACGGACAGGCGGTAAGCAATCAGCCCCAGCATTTT
. | TRBJ1-5 | TRBV23-1 | . | CASSPGTFNQPQHF | TGCGCCAGCAGTCCGGGGACATTCAATCAGCCCCAGCATTTT
TRBD1 | TRBJ1-2 | TRBV16 | . | CASSQSTTGTMGYTF | TGTGCCAGCAGCCAATCAACGACAGGGACAATGGGCTACACCTTC
. | TRBJ2-7 | TRBV18 | . | CASSPGSSYEQYF | TGTGCCAGCTCCCCCGGGAGCTCCTACGAGCAGTACTTC
. | TRBJ2-5 | TRBV30 | . | CAWSPYPRGQETQYF | TGTGCCTGGAGTCCATACCCCCGGGGACAAGAGACCCAGTACTTC
. | TRBJ1-3 | TRBV18 | . | CASSPTDGNTIYF | TGTGCCAGCTCACCAACAGACGGAAACACCATATATTTT
TRBD1 | TRBJ1-1 | TRBV25-1 | . | CASLDRVGSGAFF | TGTGCCAGCCTGGACAGGGTGGGCTCTGGGGCTTTCTTT
. | TRBJ2-5 | TRBV7-9 | . | CASSSAWTQGGIGTQYF | TGTGCCAGCAGCTCCGCGTGGACCCAAGGAGGTATTGGGACCCAGTACTTC
TRBD2 | TRBJ2-1 | TRBV11-3 | . | CASSLNLAGYNEQFF | TGTGCCAGCAGCTTAAACCTAGCGGGGTACAATGAGCAGTTCTTC
. | TRBJ2-5 | TRBV7-9 | . | CASSYLQGEETQYF | TGTGCCAGCAGCTACCTACAGGGAGAAGAGACCCAGTACTTC
. | TRBJ1-2 | TRBV27 | . | CASREQGLNYGYTF | TGTGCCAGCAGAGAACAAGGACTTAACTATGGCTACACCTTC
. | TRBJ1-1 | TRBV11-2 | . | CASSLAQGRREAFF | TGTGCCAGCAGCTTAGCGCAGGGAAGGAGAGAAGCTTTCTTT
TRBD2 | TRBJ2-5 | TRBV12-5 | . | CASAPWTSGDGETQYF | TGTGCTAGTGCCCCCTGGACTAGCGGGGATGGAGAGACCCAGTACTTC
. | TRBJ1-2 | TRBV19 | few | CASSITGGEVGYTF | TGTGCCAGTAGTATCACCGGGGGTGAGGTCGGCTACACCTTC